This T cell receptor beta chain comes out of a study of T cell changes during pregnancy in multiple sclerosis. There are 12 residues in the CDR3. CDR1 is LNHNV, CDR2 YYDKDF, per germline (reference sequence). Notes on this clone: Compared with germline, one end of the junction differs, possibly owing to a read error.

TCRdb's copy holds only in-frame clones and misses some; the assay was immunoSEQ multiplex PCR. Of roughly 15,000 clones listed, 84% are singletons. The material was CD8+ T cells from peripheral blood mononuclear cells, obtained in the second trimester of pregnancy. The sequence derives from a female donor in good health, enrolled as a control in a pregnancy study. The genes are TRBV15 and TRBJ1-2; D not certain. CDR3 in amino acids: CATSSVYLTFSF. The CDR3 DNA reads TGTGCCACCAGCAGTGTCTACCTCACTTTCTCATTC. Full variable domain (remainder filled in from reference TRBV15 and TRBJ1-2): DAMVIQNPRYQVTQFGKPVTLSCSQTLNHNVMYWYQQKSSQAPKLLFHYYDKDFNNEADTPDNFQSRRPNTSFCFLDIRSPGLGDTAMYLCATSSVYLTFSFGSGTRLTVV.